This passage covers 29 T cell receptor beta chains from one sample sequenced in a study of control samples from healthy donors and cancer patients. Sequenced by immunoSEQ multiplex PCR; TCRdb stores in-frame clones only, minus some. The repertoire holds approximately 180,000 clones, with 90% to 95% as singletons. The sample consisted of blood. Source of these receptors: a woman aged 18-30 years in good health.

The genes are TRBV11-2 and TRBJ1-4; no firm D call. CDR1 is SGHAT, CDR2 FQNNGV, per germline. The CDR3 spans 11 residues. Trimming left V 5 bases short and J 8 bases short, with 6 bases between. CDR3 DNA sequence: TGTGCCAGCAGCATAGGGGAAAAACTGTTTTTT. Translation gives CASSIGEKLFF. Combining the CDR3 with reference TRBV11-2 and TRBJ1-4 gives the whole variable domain EAGVAQSPRYKIIEKRQSVAFWCNPISGHATLYWYQQILGQGPKLLIQFQNNGVVDDSQLPKDRFSAERLKGVDSTLKIQPAKLEDSAVYLCASSIGEKLFFGSGTQLSVL.

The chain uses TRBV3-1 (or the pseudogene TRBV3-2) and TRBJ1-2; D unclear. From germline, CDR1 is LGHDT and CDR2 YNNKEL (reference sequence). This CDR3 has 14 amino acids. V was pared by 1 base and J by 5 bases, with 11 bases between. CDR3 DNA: TGTGCCAGCAGCCAAGTACCACTGGGGTATGGCTACACCTTC. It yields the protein CASSQVPLGYGYTF.

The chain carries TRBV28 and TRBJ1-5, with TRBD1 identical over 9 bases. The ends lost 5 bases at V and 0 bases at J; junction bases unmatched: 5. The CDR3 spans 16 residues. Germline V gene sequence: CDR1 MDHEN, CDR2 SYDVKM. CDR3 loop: CASSNTGGGSNQPQHF. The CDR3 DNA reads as TGTGCCAGCAGTAACACAGGGGGCGGTAGCAATCAGCCCCAGCATTTT.

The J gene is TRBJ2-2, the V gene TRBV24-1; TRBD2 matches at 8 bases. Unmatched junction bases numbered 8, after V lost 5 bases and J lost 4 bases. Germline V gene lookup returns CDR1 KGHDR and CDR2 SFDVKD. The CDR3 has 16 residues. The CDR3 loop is CATSVGGGYGTGELFF. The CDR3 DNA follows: TGTGCCACCAGTGTTGGCGGGGGGTACGGCACCGGGGAGCTGTTTTTT.

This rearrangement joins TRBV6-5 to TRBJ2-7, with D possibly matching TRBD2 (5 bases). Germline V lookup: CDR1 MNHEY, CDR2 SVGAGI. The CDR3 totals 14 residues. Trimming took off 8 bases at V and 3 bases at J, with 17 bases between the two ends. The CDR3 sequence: CASSRTSEGYEQYF. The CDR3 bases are TGTGCCAGCTCCCGAACGTCCGAGGGCTACGAGCAGTACTTC.

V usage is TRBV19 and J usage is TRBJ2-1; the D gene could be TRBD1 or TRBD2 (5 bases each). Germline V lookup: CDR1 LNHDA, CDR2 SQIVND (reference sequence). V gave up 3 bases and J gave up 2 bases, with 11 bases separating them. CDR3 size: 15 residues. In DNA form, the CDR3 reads TGTGCCAGTAGTATTGGCCAGGGAGCCTACAATGAGCAGTTCTTC. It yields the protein CASSIGQGAYNEQFF.

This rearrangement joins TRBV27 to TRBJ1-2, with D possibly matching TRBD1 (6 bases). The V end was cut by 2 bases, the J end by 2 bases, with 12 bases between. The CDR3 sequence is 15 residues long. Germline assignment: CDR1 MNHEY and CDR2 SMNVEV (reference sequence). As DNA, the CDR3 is TGTGCCAGCAGTTTAGTAAATCAGGGGAACTATGGCTACACCTTC. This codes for CASSLVNQGNYGYTF.

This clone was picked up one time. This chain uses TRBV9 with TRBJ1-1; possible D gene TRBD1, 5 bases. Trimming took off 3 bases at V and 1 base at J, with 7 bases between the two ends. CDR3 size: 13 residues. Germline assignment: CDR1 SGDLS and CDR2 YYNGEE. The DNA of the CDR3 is TGTGCCAGCAGCGAGAGGGGGAACACTGAAGCTTTCTTT. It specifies CASSERGNTEAFF.

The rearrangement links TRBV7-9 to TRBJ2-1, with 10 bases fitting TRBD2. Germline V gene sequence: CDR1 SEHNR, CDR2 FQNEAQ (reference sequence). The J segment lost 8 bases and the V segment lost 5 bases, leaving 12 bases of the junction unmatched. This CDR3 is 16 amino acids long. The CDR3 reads CASSPPLAGVRDEQFF. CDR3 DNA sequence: TGTGCCAGCAGCCCTCCCCTAGCGGGAGTACGGGATGAGCAGTTCTTC.

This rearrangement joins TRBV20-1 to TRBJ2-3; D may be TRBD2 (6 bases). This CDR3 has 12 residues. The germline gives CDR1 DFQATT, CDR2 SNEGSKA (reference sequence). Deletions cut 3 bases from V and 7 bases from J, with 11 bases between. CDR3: CSASASANTQYF. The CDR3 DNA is TGCAGTGCTAGTGCTAGCGCAAATACGCAGTATTTT.

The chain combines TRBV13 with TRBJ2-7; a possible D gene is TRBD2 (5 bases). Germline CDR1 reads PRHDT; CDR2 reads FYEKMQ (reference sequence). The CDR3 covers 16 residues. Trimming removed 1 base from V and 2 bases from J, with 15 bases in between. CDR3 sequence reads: CASSLDRGKAPYEQYF. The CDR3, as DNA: TGTGCCAGCAGCTTAGATCGGGGTAAGGCCCCCTACGAGCAGTACTTC.

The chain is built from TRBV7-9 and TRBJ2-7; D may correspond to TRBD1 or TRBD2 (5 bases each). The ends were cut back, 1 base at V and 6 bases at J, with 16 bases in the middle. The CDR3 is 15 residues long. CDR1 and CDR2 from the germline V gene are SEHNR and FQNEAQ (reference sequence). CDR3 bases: TGTGCCAGCAGCTTAGGTCGGCAGGGACGAGGCGAGCAGTACTTC. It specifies CASSLGRQGRGEQYF.

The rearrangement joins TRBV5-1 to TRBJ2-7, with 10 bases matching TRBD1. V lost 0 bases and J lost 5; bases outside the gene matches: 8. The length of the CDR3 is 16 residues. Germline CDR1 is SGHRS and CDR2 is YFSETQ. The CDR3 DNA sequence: TGCGCCAGCAGCTTGGGCTCCGGGACAGGGGTCCACGAGCAGTACTTC. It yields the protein CASSLGSGTGVHEQYF.

The CDR3 loop reads CASSLQAEDIQYF. The DNA for the CDR3 is TGTGCCAGCAGTTTACAGGCTGAGGACATTCAGTACTTC. The V and J genes are TRBV6-1 and TRBJ2-4; possible D gene TRBD1, 5 bases. Trimming pared 5 bases from V and 8 bases from J, leaving 13 bases between. The germline gives CDR1 MNHNS, CDR2 SASEGT. The CDR3 runs 13 residues.

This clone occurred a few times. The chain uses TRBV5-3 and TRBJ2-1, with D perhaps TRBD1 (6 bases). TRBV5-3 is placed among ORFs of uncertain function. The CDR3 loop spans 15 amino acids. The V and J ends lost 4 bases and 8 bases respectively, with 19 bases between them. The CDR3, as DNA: TGTGCCAGAAGCCCCAGGACAGAACGAAGGGATGAGCAGTTCTTC. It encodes CARSPRTERRDEQFF.

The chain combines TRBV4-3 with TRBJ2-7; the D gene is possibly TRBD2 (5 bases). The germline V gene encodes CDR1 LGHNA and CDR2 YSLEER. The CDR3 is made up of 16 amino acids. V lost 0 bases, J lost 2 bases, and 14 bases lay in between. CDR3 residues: CASSQDFGNPPYEQYF. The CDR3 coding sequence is TGCGCCAGCAGCCAAGATTTCGGGAACCCTCCCTACGAGCAGTACTTC.

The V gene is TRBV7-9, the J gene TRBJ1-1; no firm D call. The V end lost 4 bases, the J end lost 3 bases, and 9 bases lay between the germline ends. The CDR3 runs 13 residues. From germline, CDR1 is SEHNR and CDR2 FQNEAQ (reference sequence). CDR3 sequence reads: CASSSLTDTEAFF. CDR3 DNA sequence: TGTGCCAGCAGCTCTCTGACGGACACTGAAGCTTTCTTT.

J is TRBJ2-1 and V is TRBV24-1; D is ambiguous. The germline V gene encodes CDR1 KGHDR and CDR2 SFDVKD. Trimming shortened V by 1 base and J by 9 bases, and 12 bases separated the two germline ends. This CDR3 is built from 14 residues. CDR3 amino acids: CATSDLSSLGEQFF. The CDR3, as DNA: TGTGCCACCAGTGATTTATCTAGTTTGGGTGAGCAGTTCTTC.

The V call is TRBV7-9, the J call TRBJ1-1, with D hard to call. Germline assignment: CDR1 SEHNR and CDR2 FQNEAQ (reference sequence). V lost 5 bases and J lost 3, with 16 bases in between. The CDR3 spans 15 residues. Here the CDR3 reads CASSPRTGTDTEAFF. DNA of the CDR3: TGTGCCAGCAGCCCCCGGACCGGAACAGACACTGAAGCTTTCTTT. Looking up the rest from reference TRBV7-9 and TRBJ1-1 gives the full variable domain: DTGVSQNPRHKITKRGQNVTFRCDPISEHNRLYWYRQTLGQGPEFLTYFQNEAQLEKSRLLSDRFSAERPKGSFSTLEIQRTEQGDSAMYLCASSPRTGTDTEAFFGQGTRLTVV.

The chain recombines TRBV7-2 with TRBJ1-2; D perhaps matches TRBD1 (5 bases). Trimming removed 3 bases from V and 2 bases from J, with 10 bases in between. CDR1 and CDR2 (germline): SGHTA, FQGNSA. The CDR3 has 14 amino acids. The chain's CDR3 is CASSFRQYNYGYTF. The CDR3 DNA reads TGTGCCAGCAGCTTCCGACAGTACAACTATGGCTACACCTTC.

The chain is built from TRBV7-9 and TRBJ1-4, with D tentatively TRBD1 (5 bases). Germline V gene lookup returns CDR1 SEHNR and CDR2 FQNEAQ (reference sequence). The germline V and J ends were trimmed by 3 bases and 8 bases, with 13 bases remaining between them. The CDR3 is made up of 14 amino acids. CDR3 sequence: CASSFFGGEEKLFF. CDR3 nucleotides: TGTGCCAGCAGCTTCTTTGGGGGAGAGGAAAAACTGTTTTTT.

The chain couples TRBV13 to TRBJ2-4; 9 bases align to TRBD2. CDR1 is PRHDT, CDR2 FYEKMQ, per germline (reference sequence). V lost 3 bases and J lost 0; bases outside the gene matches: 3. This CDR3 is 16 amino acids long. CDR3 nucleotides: TGTGCCAGCAGCTTCCTTAGCGGGAGAGCCAAAAACATTCAGTACTTC. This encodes CASSFLSGRAKNIQYF.

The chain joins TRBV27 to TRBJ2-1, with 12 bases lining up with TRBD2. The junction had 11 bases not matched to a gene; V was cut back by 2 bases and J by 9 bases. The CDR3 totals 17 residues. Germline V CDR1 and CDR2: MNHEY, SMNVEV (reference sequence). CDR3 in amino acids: CASSLPLLAGGGLEQFF. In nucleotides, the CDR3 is TGTGCCAGCAGTTTACCGTTACTAGCGGGAGGAGGGCTTGAGCAGTTCTTC.

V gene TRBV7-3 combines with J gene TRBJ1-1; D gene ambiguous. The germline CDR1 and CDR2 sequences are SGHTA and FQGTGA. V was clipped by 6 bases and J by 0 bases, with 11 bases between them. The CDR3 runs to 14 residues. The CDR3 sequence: CASSPGSMNTEAFF. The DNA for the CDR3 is TGTGCCAGCAGTCCTGGCAGCATGAACACTGAAGCTTTCTTT.

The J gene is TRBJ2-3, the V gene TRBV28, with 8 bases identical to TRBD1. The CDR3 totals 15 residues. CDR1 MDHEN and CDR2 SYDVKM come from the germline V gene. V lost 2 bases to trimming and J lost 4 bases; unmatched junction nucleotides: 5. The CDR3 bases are TGTGCCAGCAGTTTAATGGACAGGGTCGCAGATACGCAGTATTTT. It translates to CASSLMDRVADTQYF.

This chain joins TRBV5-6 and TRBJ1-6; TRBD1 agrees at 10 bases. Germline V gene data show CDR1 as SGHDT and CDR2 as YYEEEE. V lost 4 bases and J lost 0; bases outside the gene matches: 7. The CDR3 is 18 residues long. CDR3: CASSLTGGKVSYNSPLHF. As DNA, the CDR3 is TGTGCCAGCAGCCTGACAGGGGGCAAAGTCTCCTATAATTCACCCCTCCACTTT.

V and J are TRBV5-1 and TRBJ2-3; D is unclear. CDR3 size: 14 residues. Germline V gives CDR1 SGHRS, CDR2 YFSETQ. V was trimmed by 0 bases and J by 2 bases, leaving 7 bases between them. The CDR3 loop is CASSLGRNTDTQYF. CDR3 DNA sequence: TGCGCCAGCAGCTTGGGCCGGAACACAGATACGCAGTATTTT. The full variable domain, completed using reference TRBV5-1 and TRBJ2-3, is KAGVTQTPRYLIKTRGQQVTLSCSPISGHRSVSWYQQTPGQGLQFLFEYFSETQRNKGNFPGRFSGRQFSNSRSEMNVSTLELGDSALYLCASSLGRNTDTQYFGPGTRLTVL.

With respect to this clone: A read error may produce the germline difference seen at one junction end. CDR3 sequence: CSARGEVWGIF. The CDR3 coding sequence is TGCAGTGCTAGAGGGGAGGTGTGGGGCATTTTT. The V gene is TRBV20-1, the J gene TRBJ1-4; possible D gene TRBD1, 5 bases. The CDR3 is 11 amino acids. The V gene's germline CDR1 is DFQATT and CDR2 SNEGSKA (reference sequence).

In nucleotides, the CDR3 is TGCGCCAGCAGCGACGACTCCTACGAGCAGTACTTC. Its protein is CASSDDSYEQYF. This chain uses TRBV5-1 with TRBJ2-7, with D uncertain. The V gene's germline CDR1 is SGHRS and CDR2 YFSETQ. The CDR3 has 12 residues. The V end lost 4 bases, the J end lost 0 bases, and 5 bases lay between the germline ends. Variable domain in full (rest from reference TRBV5-1 and TRBJ2-7): KAGVTQTPRYLIKTRGQQVTLSCSPISGHRSVSWYQQTPGQGLQFLFEYFSETQRNKGNFPGRFSGRQFSNSRSEMNVSTLELGDSALYLCASSDDSYEQYFGPGTRLTVT.